The rows below give T cell receptor beta chains drawn from one sample of a study of blood T cell repertoires in COVID-19. Method: immunoSEQ multiplex PCR; TCRdb's copy keeps in-frame clones and lacks some. The sample shows 300,000 or so clones, around 85% of them seen only once. Sequenced sample: PBMCs or T cells enriched from blood (not recorded which). Receptors were obtained from a woman aged 40 to 50 with acute COVID-19. Each CDR3 is given with its conserved first and last residue. A D gene is named only where the DNA matches it firmly. The size entry is marked missing in some rows and otherwise reads once, few, many or a size class.

V gene	D gene	clone size	J gene	CDR3 protein	CDR3 DNA
TRBV7-2	TRBD2	.	TRBJ2-3	CASSLGSGSFTDTQYF	TGTGCCAGCAGCTTAGGTAGCGGGAGTTTCACAGATACGCAGTATTTT
TRBV25-1	TRBD2	.	TRBJ2-1	CASSEAGGVTYNEQFF	TGTGCCAGCAGTGAAGCGGGGGGGGTCACCTACAATGAGCAGTTCTTC
TRBV5-4	TRBD2	.	TRBJ2-7	CASSSIAGLSHEQYF	TGTGCCAGCAGCTCGATAGCGGGTTTATCCCACGAGCAGTACTTC
TRBV27	.	.	TRBJ2-5	CASSLFAAQETQYF	TGTGCCAGCAGTTTGTTTGCGGCCCAAGAGACCCAGTACTTC
TRBV6-2/TRBV6-3	.	.	TRBJ1-1	CASSSYRETPAFF	TGTGCCAGCAGTTCTTACCGGGAGACCCCAGCTTTCTTT
TRBV19	TRBD1	.	TRBJ2-3	CASSHRGRTDTQYF	TGTGCCAGTAGCCACAGGGGGCGCACAGATACGCAGTATTTT
TRBV7-9	TRBD1	few	TRBJ1-1	CASSLAGWGQSMNTEAFF	TGTGCCAGCAGCTTAGCAGGGTGGGGACAGTCGATGAACACTGAAGCTTTCTTT
TRBV6-5	.	.	TRBJ1-3	CASRGTGGNTIYF	TGTGCCAGCAGGGGTACGGGTGGAAACACCATATATTTT
TRBV19	.	.	TRBJ2-1	CASSLQMGPYNEQFF	TGTGCCAGTAGTCTTCAGATGGGGCCTTACAATGAGCAGTTCTTC
TRBV7-8	.	.	TRBJ2-5	CASSSLPPGEETQYF	TGTGCCAGCAGCTCCCTCCCCCCGGGGGAAGAGACCCAGTACTTC
TRBV27	.	.	TRBJ2-1	CASSSPGNNEQFF	TGTGCCAGCAGTTCTCCAGGGAACAATGAGCAGTTCTTC
TRBV6-5	.	many	TRBJ1-5	CASKPTEGFNQPQHF	TGTGCCAGCAAACCGACAGAAGGATTTAATCAGCCCCAGCATTTT
TRBV7-2	.	once	TRBJ2-7	CASTEIGRLADYEQYF	TGTGCCAGCACCGAGATTGGGAGATTAGCGGACTACGAGCAGTACTTC
TRBV6-5	.	.	TRBJ1-2	CAFLGDLTGSMSYTF	TGTGCCTTCTTGGGAGACCTAACAGGGTCTATGAGCTACACCTTC
TRBV11-2	.	.	TRBJ1-6	CASSLVGGGDNSPLHF	TGTGCCAGCAGCTTAGTTGGAGGGGGGGATAATTCACCCCTCCACTTT
TRBV5-6	.	.	TRBJ2-5	CASSLTQGTQYF	TGTGCCAGCAGCTTGACTCAGGGGACCCAGTACTTC
TRBV7-2	.	.	TRBJ1-4	CASSPEAGRDGKLFF	TGTGCCAGCAGCCCTGAGGCGGGGCGGGATGGAAAACTGTTTTTT
TRBV5-1	.	.	TRBJ1-1	CASSLVSRNTEAFF	TGCGCCAGCAGCTTGGTTTCTAGGAACACTGAAGCTTTCTTT
TRBV6-1	TRBD1	.	TRBJ2-3	CASSDHRGRWGVGDTQYF	TGTGCCAGCAGTGACCACAGGGGGCGCTGGGGGGTCGGAGATACGCAGTATTTT
TRBV28	.	once	TRBJ1-1	CASQMHAEAFF	TGTGCCAGCCAGATGCACGCTGAAGCTTTCTTT
TRBV12-3/TRBV12-4	.	.	TRBJ2-1	CASSSSRNEQFF	TGTGCCAGCAGCTCCAGTCGCAATGAGCAGTTCTTC
TRBV7-2	TRBD2	.	TRBJ2-3	CASSLDGGRADTQYF	TGTGCCAGCAGCTTAGACGGCGGGAGGGCAGATACGCAGTATTTT
TRBV3-1/TRBV3-2	.	.	TRBJ2-3	CASSQPGLSRTDTQYF	TGTGCCAGCAGCCAACCAGGGCTTAGCCGCACAGATACGCAGTATTTT
TRBV5-5	.	.	TRBJ1-3	CASSLFPTGGNTIYF	TGTGCCAGCAGCTTGTTTCCCACCGGGGGAAACACCATATATTTT
TRBV18	.	.	TRBJ2-7	CASSPRGRGITYEQYF	TGTGCCAGCTCACCAAGGGGTCGCGGCATAACCTACGAGCAGTACTTC
TRBV7-2	.	.	TRBJ1-3	CASSSYGTPFSGNTIYF	TGTGCCAGCAGCTCCTATGGGACACCCTTCTCTGGAAACACCATATATTTT
TRBV4-3	TRBD1	.	TRBJ1-4	CASSHRGTGGGEKLFF	TGCGCCAGCAGCCACCGAGGGACAGGGGGCGGTGAAAAACTGTTTTTT
TRBV29-1	.	.	TRBJ1-1	CSVGEGNTEAFF	TGCAGCGTTGGGGAGGGGAACACTGAAGCTTTCTTT
TRBV5-1	TRBD1	.	TRBJ1-4	CASSLNNIQGASEKLFF	TGCGCCAGCAGCTTGAATAATATCCAGGGGGCGAGCGAAAAACTGTTTTTT
TRBV19	.	once	TRBJ1-5	CASHEGGGNQPQHF	TGTGCCAGCCATGAGGGAGGAGGCAATCAGCCCCAGCATTTT
TRBV6-2/TRBV6-3	.	.	TRBJ2-5	CASSFHQFQETQYF	TGTGCCAGCAGTTTTCATCAATTCCAAGAGACCCAGTACTTC
TRBV6-2/TRBV6-3	.	.	TRBJ2-7	CASSYSRGVGSYEQYF	TGTGCCAGCAGTTACTCCCGCGGGGTTGGGTCCTACGAGCAGTACTTC
TRBV2	TRBD1	.	TRBJ1-2	CASRGTGFIYGYTF	TGTGCCAGCAGAGGGACAGGTTTCATCTATGGCTACACCTTC
TRBV28	TRBD2	.	TRBJ2-3	CASSLGGRAADTQYF	TGTGCCAGCAGTTTAGGCGGGAGGGCTGCAGATACGCAGTATTTT
TRBV7-9	.	.	TRBJ1-3	CASSLAGSGNTIYF	TGTGCCAGCAGCTTAGCAGGGTCGGGGAACACCATATATTTT
TRBV2	TRBD1	.	TRBJ2-6	CASRKTGAPSGANVLTF	TGTGCCAGCAGGAAGACAGGGGCTCCCTCTGGGGCCAACGTCCTGACTTTC
TRBV10-3	.	.	TRBJ1-1	CAIRKTGQANTEAFF	TGTGCCATCAGGAAGACAGGTCAGGCGAACACTGAAGCTTTCTTT
TRBV14	TRBD1	.	TRBJ1-1	CASSQTDYRGSDTEAFF	TGTGCCAGCAGCCAGACCGACTACAGGGGGTCGGACACTGAAGCTTTCTTT
TRBV27	.	.	TRBJ1-5	CASSPERGYSNQPQHF	TGTGCCAGCAGCCCAGAGAGGGGGTATAGCAATCAGCCCCAGCATTTT
TRBV6-6	TRBD1	.	TRBJ1-6	CASSQWGDRGLGSNSPLHF	TGTGCCAGCAGTCAGTGGGGGGACAGGGGGCTTGGAAGTAATTCACCCCTCCACTTT
TRBV12-3/TRBV12-4	.	.	TRBJ1-1	CASSRRGNTEAFF	TGTGCCAGCAGCAGAAGGGGGAACACTGAAGCTTTCTTT
TRBV4-3	.	few	TRBJ1-4	CASSQAGGVGEKLFF	TGCGCCAGCAGCCAAGCCGGGGGAGTGGGGGAAAAACTGTTTTTT